The entry below describes one TCR beta chain. After removal of 5 bases from V and 6 bases from J, the junction contained 11 bases not matched to a gene. The CDR3 has 15 amino acids. Germline assignment: CDR1 MDHEN and CDR2 SYDVKM. This entry comes from a study of blood T cell repertoires in COVID-19. The method was immunoSEQ multiplex PCR; TCRdb's version includes in-frame clones alone and lacks a portion of them. Among around 220,000 clones listed, approximately 90% were seen once. The sequenced sample consisted of PBMCs or T cells enriched from blood (not recorded which). This receptor was obtained from a woman aged 18-29 years who had recovered from COVID-19. This chain uses TRBV28 with TRBJ1-2; TRBD1 agrees at 8 bases. The CDR3 sequence: CASSEVAGGEHGYTF. CDR3 DNA: TGTGCCAGCAGTGAAGTGGCAGGGGGCGAGCATGGCTACACCTTC.